This TCR beta chain is from a study of CD4+ T cells in melanoma. Method: immunoSEQ multiplex PCR; TCRdb's copy keeps in-frame clones and lacks some. The repertoire includes 7,200 or so clones, around two thirds of them detected once, and roughly 20% sits in the top ten. The V end lost 0 bases, the J end lost 0 bases, and 13 bases lay between the germline ends. This CDR3 contains 17 residues. Germline V CDR1 and CDR2: SGHRS, YFSETQ. As for this clone: Its antigen is not identified.

Study-wide points: Neoantigen-specific CD4+ T cells in melanoma reportedly had diverse differentiation states.

This sequence joins TRBV5-1 and TRBJ2-1; D remains ambiguous. Input material: cells from a culture (not recorded whether cultured in vitro). This sequence was found in a human donor with melanoma. CDR3: CASSLGGSSDSYNEQFF. In DNA form, the CDR3 reads TGCGCCAGCAGCTTGGGGGGTTCCTCAGACTCCTACAATGAGCAGTTCTTC.